The rows below give T cell receptor beta chains drawn from one sample of a study of T cells in Graves' hyperthyroidism and ophthalmopathy. MiXCR, applied by TCRdb to the multiplex PCR reads, yields one record per CDR3 protein. This table has approximately 480,000 distinct CDR3 sequences, 20% appearing once. The sequenced material came from blood. The origin of the receptors is a man younger than 35 with Graves' hyperthyroidism. CDR3s include the opening cysteine and the closing phenylalanine or tryptophan. D genes are given only for firm matches. Only part of the rows carry a size: once, few, many, or a class if the clone is expanded.

d_call	j_call	clone_size	v_call	cdr3_length	cdr3_aa	cdr3_nt
TRBD1	TRBJ2-7	many	TRBV7-3	15	CASSDWRQGFYEQYF	TGTGCCAGCAGCGATTGGCGACAGGGGTTCTACGAGCAGTACTTC
.	TRBJ2-5	.	TRBV20-1	14	CSARNPGVEETQYF	TGCAGTGCGCGTAATCCGGGGGTCGAAGAGACCCAGTACTTC
.	TRBJ1-5	many	TRBV4-2	15	CASSQESGGNQPQHF	TGTGCCAGCAGCCAAGAATCGGGGGGGAATCAGCCCCAGCATTTT
TRBD1	TRBJ1-5	many	TRBV12-3/TRBV12-4	12	CASRVGQGTQHF	TGTGCCAGCAGAGTGGGACAGGGGACCCAGCATTTT
TRBD2	TRBJ2-7	.	TRBV28	15	CASTPLAGGVYEQYF	TGTGCCAGCACTCCCCTCGCGGGAGGGGTCTACGAGCAGTACTTC
.	TRBJ2-2	many	TRBV28	12	CASSTWTGELFF	TGTGCCAGCAGCACCTGGACAGGGGAGCTGTTTTTT
.	TRBJ2-7	many	TRBV20-1	17	CSASGLGAGTATYEQYF	TGCAGTGCTAGTGGGTTGGGGGCGGGGACGGCTACCTACGAGCAGTACTTC
.	TRBJ1-5	.	TRBV27	15	CASSLTGYTNQPQHF	TGTGCCAGCAGTTTAACAGGGTATACGAATCAGCCCCAGCATTTT
TRBD1	TRBJ2-7	many	TRBV5-1	14	CASSLDRVLYEQYF	TGTGCCAGCAGTCTGGACAGGGTGCTTTACGAGCAGTACTTC
TRBD1	TRBJ1-2	.	TRBV9	13	CASSAGQGVGYTF	TGTGCCAGCAGCGCGGGACAGGGAGTCGGCTACACCTTC
.	TRBJ1-1	.	TRBV20-1	14	CSAREPWGTTEACF	TGCAGTGCTAGAGAACCTTGGGGGACGACTGAAGCTTGCTTT
.	TRBJ1-1	few	TRBV5-1	14	CASSRGPSDTEAFF	TGCGCCAGCAGCCGGGGCCCATCGGACACTGAAGCTTTCTTT
TRBD2	TRBJ2-2	.	TRBV7-3	16	CASSFSPAGLVGELFF	TGTGCCAGCAGCTTCTCTCCAGCGGGACTTGTCGGGGAGCTGTTTTTT
.	TRBJ1-2	.	TRBV11-2	13	CASSEDMPRGYTF	TGTGCCAGCAGCGAGGACATGCCTCGAGGCTACACCTTC
.	TRBJ1-1	many	TRBV2	13	CASSEVEGTEAFF	TGTGCCAGCAGTGAGGTAGAGGGCACTGAAGCTTTCTTT
.	TRBJ2-7	.	TRBV29-1	11	CRVAELYEQYF	TGCCGCGTTGCGGAGCTTTACGAGCAGTACTTC
.	TRBJ2-7	many	TRBV12-3/TRBV12-4	11	CASGPGDEQYF	TGTGCCAGCGGCCCCGGGGACGAGCAGTACTTC